These 32 T cell receptor beta chains share one sample of origin, sequenced in a study of breast tumors, draining lymph nodes, adjacent tissues. Samples came from axillary lymph nodes draining the breast cancer. One entry per CDR3 protein results from TCRdb running MiXCR on the multiplex PCR reads. Here the sample spans roughly 110,000 distinct CDR3 sequences, less than 40% being singletons. Specimen: axillary lymph node tissue. The origin of the receptors is a female donor with breast cancer. Some clones in this sample may be carry-over from other donors' samples.

Remarks on this clonotype: The conserved phenylalanine or tryptophan normally closing the CDR3 is absent here, so this likely arose from a read error. This chain joins TRBV2 and TRBJ1-6; 9 bases map to TRBD1. Germline-derived CDR1 and CDR2 are SNHLY and FYNNEI. Trimming at V came to 9 bases and at J to 5 bases, leaving 5 bases not matched to a gene. CDR3 length: 14 amino acids. The CDR3 spells CARCGTGHNSPLHS. The CDR3 DNA reads as TGTGCCAGATGCGGGACAGGGCATAATTCACCCCTCCACTCT.

This clonotype has ten or more counts. The V gene is TRBV6-5, the J gene TRBJ1-2; D is undetermined. V gave up 4 bases and J gave up 2 bases, with 8 bases separating them. Per germline, CDR1 MNHEY and CDR2 SVGAGI. The CDR3 totals 13 residues. The CDR3 DNA follows: TGTGCCAGCAGTTCCCCGGGGAACTATGGCTACACCTTC. This gives the protein CASSSPGNYGYTF.

This clonotype was recorded many times. This sequence joins TRBV4-3 and TRBJ2-5; TRBD1 might be the D (6 bases). V dropped 3 bases and J dropped 1 base, with 12 bases sitting between them. CDR3 length: 15 amino acids. In germline, CDR1 is LGHNA, CDR2 YSLEER. CDR3 coding DNA: TGCGCCAGCAGCCATTGGGTGGGGGCCCAAGAGACCCAGTACTTC. It is translated as CASSHWVGAQETQYF.

This clonotype appeared a single time. A clone one base away is much larger, so this may be a read error. V and J are TRBV12-3 or TRBV12-4 and TRBJ1-1; 9 nucleotides align to TRBD1. The CDR3 length is 15 residues. CDR3 amino acids: CAGSLDRGWTSGAFF. The CDR3 DNA reads TGTGCCGGCAGTTTGGACAGGGGCTGGACTTCAGGAGCTTTCTTT.

This clonotype was picked up many times. It may be a read error: a sequence one base away is much more abundant. V usage is TRBV20-1 and J usage is TRBJ2-7; D possibly matches TRBD1 or TRBD2 (5 bases each). This CDR3 comprises 16 residues. Germline V CDR1 and CDR2: DFQATT, SNEGSKA (reference sequence). The V end lost 2 bases, the J end lost 4 bases, and 21 bases lay between the germline ends. CDR3 loop: CSARKSRDATGYEQYF. CDR3 sequence (DNA): TGCAGTGCTAGAAAGTCACGGGACGCCACTGGGTACGAGCAGTACTTC.

This clonotype showed up many times. The V gene is TRBV6-5, the J gene TRBJ1-2; TRBD1 agrees at 7 bases. This CDR3 contains 18 residues. V dropped 2 bases and J dropped 0; count of bases not matched to a gene: 12. Germline V gene lookup returns CDR1 MNHEY and CDR2 SVGAGI. CDR3 coding DNA: TGTGCCAGCAGTTACGAGACAGGGATGATCCATCCTAACTATGGCTACACCTTC. Translating it yields CASSYETGMIHPNYGYTF.

The table lists this clonotype with many counts. The V and J genes are TRBV5-6 and TRBJ2-3; D is perhaps TRBD2 (6 bases). Trimming took off 1 base at V and 9 bases at J, with 9 bases between the two ends. The V gene's germline CDR1 is SGHDT and CDR2 YYEEEE. The CDR3 spans 12 residues. The CDR3 coding sequence is TGTGCCAGCAGCTTGAGCGGGCCGACGCAGTATTTT. Protein: CASSLSGPTQYF.

This clonotype was counted ten times or more. This chain connects TRBV5-1 to TRBJ1-5; D is undetermined. The germline V and J ends were trimmed by 2 bases and 0 bases, with 6 bases remaining between them. There are 14 residues in the CDR3. The germline V gene encodes CDR1 SGHRS and CDR2 YFSETQ. CDR3 DNA: TGCGCCAGCAGCTTCGGCGATAGCAATCAGCCCCAGCATTTT. Amino acid sequence: CASSFGDSNQPQHF.

V is TRBV6-2 or TRBV6-3 and J is TRBJ1-1; 8 nucleotides align to TRBD1. V gave up 9 bases and J gave up 2 bases; unmatched junction bases: 5. This CDR3 has 13 residues. Germline assignment: CDR1 MNHEY and CDR2 SVGEGT. For the CDR3, the DNA is TGTGCCAGTCACGGACAGGGAAACACTGAAGCTTTCTTT. It is translated as CASHGQGNTEAFF.

This clonotype was found many times. This chain joins TRBV6-6 and TRBJ2-5, with a weak D call TRBD2 (6 bases). V was pared by 5 bases and J by 7 bases, with 20 bases between. CDR3 length: 15 amino acids. Germline values: CDR1 MNHNY, CDR2 SVGAGI (reference sequence). The CDR3 DNA sequence: TGTGCCAGCAGTCACCCGGGAGAACCGAAAGGGACCCAGTACTTC. As protein: CASSHPGEPKGTQYF.

The J gene is TRBJ2-7, the V gene TRBV10-3; 9 bases are a match to TRBD2. The germline gives CDR1 ENHRY, CDR2 SYGVKD. V lost 0 bases to trimming and J lost 3 bases; unmatched junction nucleotides: 0. The CDR3 extends over 14 amino acids. Here the CDR3 reads CAISESTSGYEQYF. In DNA, the CDR3 is TGTGCCATCAGTGAGTCGACTAGCGGCTACGAGCAGTACTTC.

This clonotype occurred many times. CDR3 bases: TGCGCCAGCAGTGTCGACAGGGACCTGGGCGGGGAGCTGTTTTTT. Encoded protein: CASSVDRDLGGELFF. The rearrangement links TRBV4-3 to TRBJ2-2; 7 positions match TRBD1. The ends lost 6 bases at V and 7 bases at J; junction bases unmatched: 11. The CDR3 extends over 15 amino acids. Germline CDR1 and CDR2: LGHNA and YSLEER.

This clonotype was counted ten times or more. The chain recombines TRBV20-1 with TRBJ2-2, with 12 bases matching TRBD2. The CDR3 is 16 residues long. J was trimmed by 6 bases and V by 3 bases; bases with no gene match: 8. Germline assignment: CDR1 DFQATT and CDR2 SNEGSKA (reference sequence). The CDR3 nucleotides read TGCAGTGCTAGTTATAGACTAGCGGGAGTTGCCGGGGAGCTGTTTTTT. Protein sequence: CSASYRLAGVAGELFF.

A few counts support this clonotype. A much bigger clone sits one base away, suggesting this may be a read error. The chain employs TRBV9 and TRBJ1-2; TRBD1 agrees at 7 bases. This CDR3 comprises 15 residues. CDR1 and CDR2 from the germline V gene are SGDLS and YYNGEE. As DNA, the CDR3 is TGTGCCAGCAGCGGCTCAGGGGGGAGGGACTATGGCTACCCCTTC. It translates to CASSGSGGRDYGYPF.

Comment on this clonotype: This sequence may be a read error, since a much larger clone differs from it by one base. V is TRBV19 and J is TRBJ1-2, with TRBD1 as a possible D gene (5 bases). There are 12 residues in the CDR3. Germline V lookup: CDR1 LNHDA, CDR2 SQIVND (reference sequence). Between the trimmed V and J ends, which lost 6 bases and 8 bases, there was a span of 13 bases. Written as DNA, the CDR3 is TGTGCCAGTAGGCCCCAGGGAGGCGGCTACACCTTC. Its protein product is CASRPQGGGYTF.

This clonotype was seen a single time. Mismatch with germline at one junction end may stem from a read error. The chain has TRBV15 and TRBJ2-1, with no clear D. The CDR3 has 14 amino acids. The germline V gene has CDR1 LNHNV and CDR2 YYDKDF (reference sequence). The CDR3, as DNA: TGTGCCGCCAGCAGCTTGGATAGGTACAATGAGCAGTTCTTC. It yields the protein CAASSLDRYNEQFF.

This clonotype was recorded many times. The chain has TRBV27 and TRBJ1-6; 7 bases map to TRBD1. In germline, CDR1 is MNHEY, CDR2 SMNVEV (reference sequence). The CDR3 covers 16 residues. The junction had 11 bases not matched to a gene; V was cut back by 6 bases and J by 6 bases. The CDR3 loop is CASSTGATGFNSPLHF. CDR3 in DNA: TGTGCCAGCAGCACAGGGGCCACAGGGTTTAATTCACCCCTCCACTTT.

This clonotype was observed many times. The chain joins TRBV7-9 to TRBJ1-3, with D hard to call. Germline assignment: CDR1 SEHNR and CDR2 FQNEAQ (reference sequence). The CDR3 is 14 residues long. V was trimmed by 9 bases and J by 1 base, leaving 13 bases between them. Here the CDR3 reads CASRLEVSGNTIYF. The CDR3, as DNA: TGTGCCAGTAGATTGGAGGTATCTGGAAACACCATATATTTT.

The chain uses TRBV25-1 and TRBJ1-5; 9 nucleotides align to TRBD1. The V gene's germline CDR1 is MGHDK and CDR2 SYGVNS. Trimming cost V 4 bases and J 3 bases; bases outside gene matches: 10. CDR3 length equals 17 residues. DNA for the CDR3: TGTGCCAGCAGTGCCTCGGGGGGACAGGGCTCCAATCAGCCCCAGCATTTT. This translates into CASSASGGQGSNQPQHF.

Ten or more counts support this clonotype. This sequence joins TRBV29-1 and TRBJ2-1; D gene unclear. V was clipped by 5 bases and J by 6 bases, with 14 bases between them. The CDR3 spans 13 residues. The V gene's germline CDR1 is SQVTM and CDR2 ANQGSEA. CDR3 region: CSVYFILFNEQFF. The CDR3, as DNA: TGCAGCGTTTATTTTATACTGTTCAATGAGCAGTTCTTC.

The rearrangement uses TRBV6-5 and TRBJ2-5; 12 bases agree with TRBD2. CDR1 and CDR2 (germline): MNHEY, SVGAGI. Losses at the gene ends were 10 bases for V and 2 bases for J; bases not matched to a gene: 14. The CDR3 consists of 17 residues. In DNA form, the CDR3 reads TGTGCCACCAAGGTTCCTAGCGGGGGGGCCAGACAAGAGACCCAGTACTTC. Encoded protein: CATKVPSGGARQETQYF.

This chain connects TRBV20-1 to TRBJ2-5; D gene unclear. The germline CDR1 and CDR2 sequences are DFQATT and SNEGSKA (reference sequence). This CDR3 has 10 amino acids. V lost 6 bases, J lost 1 base, and 3 bases lay in between. CDR3 protein: CSAPQETQYF. In DNA, the CDR3 is TGCAGTGCGCCCCAAGAGACCCAGTACTTC.

In regard to this clonotype: One junction end disagrees with the germline gene, perhaps due to a read error. The V gene is TRBV7-3, the J gene TRBJ1-1; 8 bases match TRBD1. The V gene's germline CDR1 is SGHTA and CDR2 FQGTGA. The CDR3 runs 14 residues. Written as DNA, the CDR3 is TGTGCCGGCAGCTCTGGTACAGGGGGCACTGAAGCTTTCTTT. This translates into CAGSSGTGGTEAFF.

At least ten counts were recorded for this clonotype. V gene TRBV12-3 or TRBV12-4 combines with J gene TRBJ1-5; D remains unclear. Trimming stripped 6 bases from V and 0 bases from J, with 6 bases between. CDR3 length: 13 residues. The CDR3 DNA sequence: TGTGCCAGCAGCCCCTTTAGCAATCAGCCCCAGCATTTT. This translates into CASSPFSNQPQHF.

This clonotype has a handful of counts. A much larger clone differs from this one at a single base, so this may be a read error. V is TRBV13 and J is TRBJ2-1; D may match TRBD1 or TRBD2 (5 bases each). Germline CDR1 reads PRHDT; CDR2 reads FYEKMQ (reference sequence). This CDR3 has 14 residues. V was shortened by 3 bases and J by 4 bases, with 10 bases between the two germline ends. In DNA form, the CDR3 reads TGTGCCAGCAGCTTTCGCTGGGGGTACAATGAGCAGTTCTTC. As protein: CASSFRWGYNEQFF.

This clonotype appeared many times. The V gene is TRBV3-1, the J gene TRBJ1-2, with D unresolved. The CDR3 runs 12 residues. V gave up 1 base and J gave up 8 bases, with 8 bases separating them. Germline V lookup: CDR1 LGHDT, CDR2 YNNKEL (reference sequence). The CDR3 reads CASSQGSVGYTF. CDR3 sequence (DNA): TGTGCCAGCAGCCAAGGGAGTGTGGGCTACACCTTC. Full variable domain (rest looked up from reference TRBV3-1 and TRBJ1-2): DTAVSQTPKYLVTQMGNDKSIKCEQNLGHDTMYWYKQDSKKFLKIMFSYNNKELIINETVPNRFSPKSPDKAHLNLHINSLELGDSAVYFCASSQGSVGYTFGSGTRLTVV.

The rearrangement uses TRBV2 and TRBJ2-1; 10 bases fit TRBD2. V gave up 2 bases and J gave up 3 bases; unmatched junction bases: 4. The CDR3 totals 16 residues. The germline V gene encodes CDR1 SNHLY and CDR2 FYNNEI. CDR3 in amino acids: CASSEQLAGDYNEQFF. The CDR3 DNA reads TGTGCCAGCAGTGAACAGCTAGCGGGGGACTACAATGAGCAGTTCTTC.

As regards this clonotype: Given a much more abundant clone one base away, this may be a read error. This rearrangement joins TRBV6-6 to TRBJ2-6; D may correspond to TRBD1 or TRBD2 (5 bases each). Germline V lookup: CDR1 MNHNY, CDR2 SVGAGI (reference sequence). The CDR3 loop spans 17 amino acids. Here the CDR3 reads CASSHSIGGSEANVLTF. The CDR3 nucleotides are TGTGCCAGCAGTCACTCGATTGGGGGATCTGAGGCCAACGTCCTGACTTTC.

This clonotype was seen at least ten times. The chain couples TRBV7-9 to TRBJ1-3, with 8 bases aligning to TRBD1. Germline-derived CDR1 and CDR2 are SEHNR and FQNEAQ (reference sequence). V shed 1 base, J shed 0 bases, and the junction held 8 bases outside the gene matches. This CDR3 region has 18 residues. CDR3 residues: CASSLGVTGGASGNTIYF. The CDR3 region has the DNA TGTGCCAGCAGCTTAGGGGTCACAGGGGGAGCCTCTGGAAACACCATATATTTT. Using reference TRBV7-9 and TRBJ1-3 for the parts outside the CDR3, the full variable domain is DTGVSQNPRHKITKRGQNVTFRCDPISEHNRLYWYRQTLGQGPEFLTYFQNEAQLEKSRLLSDRFSAERPKGSFSTLEIQRTEQGDSAMYLCASSLGVTGGASGNTIYFGEGSWLTVV.

Many counts were recorded for this clonotype. The CDR3 protein is CASSLAVGGSTDTQYF. DNA of the CDR3: TGCGCCAGCAGCTTGGCGGTCGGGGGGAGCACAGATACGCAGTATTTT. The gene calls are TRBV5-1 and TRBJ2-3, with 7 positions matching TRBD2. Trimming cost V 0 bases and J 0 bases; bases outside gene matches: 4. This CDR3 has 16 amino acids. Germline V gives CDR1 SGHRS, CDR2 YFSETQ.

On this clonotype: As the CDR3 is not closed by the conserved phenylalanine or tryptophan, this likely results from a read error. This chain joins TRBV7-3 and TRBJ2-2; 7 bases agree with TRBD2. This CDR3 contains 20 residues. Germline CDR1 reads SGHTA; CDR2 reads FQGTGA. Trimming removed 1 base from V and 2 bases from J; junction bases left unmatched: 16. CDR3 in DNA: TGTGCCAGCAGCTTAAAAGCGGTCTCGCGGGGGACTCCAAACACCGGGGAGCTGTTTTCT. Residues: CASSLKAVSRGTPNTGELFS.

This clonotype has ten or more counts. The chain uses TRBV30 and TRBJ2-3; perhaps TRBD2 as D (6 bases). Germline V gene lookup returns CDR1 GTSNPN and CDR2 SVGIG (reference sequence). The CDR3 loop spans 15 amino acids. Trimming took off 3 bases at V and 7 bases at J, with 20 bases between the two ends. DNA for the CDR3: TGTGCCTGGAGCGACCAGAGCGGGCAAGCAAATACGCAGTATTTT. Protein product: CAWSDQSGQANTQYF.